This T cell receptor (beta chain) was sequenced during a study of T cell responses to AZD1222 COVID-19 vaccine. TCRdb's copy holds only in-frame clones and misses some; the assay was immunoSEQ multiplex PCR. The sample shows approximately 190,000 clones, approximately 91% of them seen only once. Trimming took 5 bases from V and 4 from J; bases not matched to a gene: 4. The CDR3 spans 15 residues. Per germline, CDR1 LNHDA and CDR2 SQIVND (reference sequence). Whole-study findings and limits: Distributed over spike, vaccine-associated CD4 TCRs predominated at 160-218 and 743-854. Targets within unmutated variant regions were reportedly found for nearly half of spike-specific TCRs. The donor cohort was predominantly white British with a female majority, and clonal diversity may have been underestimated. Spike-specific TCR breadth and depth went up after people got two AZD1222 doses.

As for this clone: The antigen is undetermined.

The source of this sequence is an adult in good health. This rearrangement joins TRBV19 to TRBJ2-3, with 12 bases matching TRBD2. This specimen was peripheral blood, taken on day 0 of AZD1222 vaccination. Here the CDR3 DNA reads TGTGCCAGTAGTCACCTAGCGGGAGGGCCAGATACGCAGTATTTT. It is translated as CASSHLAGGPDTQYF.